The next 27 T cell receptor beta chains were all read from a single sample in a study of cytomegalovirus exposure and HLA in healthy donors. 13 Jbeta primers and 60 Vbeta primers were used for the PCR. Assay used: immunoSEQ multiplex PCR; TCRdb lists only in-frame clones, some missing. The sample includes 150,000 to 200,000 clones, around 84% of them seen just once. The sequenced sample consisted of PBMCs. The receptors originated from a woman aged 18-35 years in good health and CMV-seronegative.

The CDR3 region is CAISMGLAGAGSSYNEQFF. CDR3 nucleotides: TGTGCCATCAGTATGGGACTAGCGGGAGCAGGGAGCTCCTACAATGAGCAGTTCTTC. The chain uses TRBV10-3 and TRBJ2-1; 14 bases are a match to TRBD2. The CDR3 runs to 19 residues. Germline CDR1 and CDR2: ENHRY and SYGVKD. Germline trimming cut 5 bases from V and 0 bases from J; bases unmatched to any gene: 9.

This clone occurred a few times. The genes are TRBV5-4 and TRBJ1-5, with 9 bases that match TRBD1. The CDR3 is made up of 19 amino acids. Unmatched junction bases numbered 15, after V lost 3 bases and J lost 2 bases. Germline CDR1 and CDR2: SGHNT and YYREEE (reference sequence). The CDR3 DNA reads TGTGCCAGCAGCTCCGGACAGGGGCAGAATTACGCGGGCAATCAGCCCCAGCATTTT. It specifies CASSSGQGQNYAGNQPQHF.

V usage is TRBV6-4 and J usage is TRBJ2-1; tentative D call: TRBD2 (5 bases). Germline CDR1 reads MRHNA; CDR2 reads SNTAGT. The CDR3 spans 14 residues. Trimming pared 9 bases from V and 5 bases from J, leaving 17 bases between. The CDR3 sequence is CARGSGRWNNEQFF. The DNA for the CDR3 is TGTGCCAGAGGGAGTGGTCGGTGGAACAATGAGCAGTTCTTC.

The chain recombines TRBV19 with TRBJ2-3, with TRBD2 identical over 10 bases. The CDR3 spans 16 residues. The J segment lost 5 bases and the V segment lost 4 bases, leaving 9 bases of the junction unmatched. Germline-derived CDR1 and CDR2 are LNHDA and SQIVND (reference sequence). This CDR3 reads CASSKLSGRYGDTQYF. In DNA, the CDR3 is TGTGCCAGTAGTAAACTTAGCGGGAGGTATGGAGATACGCAGTATTTT.

The genes are TRBV5-1 and TRBJ2-7; no clear D. Germline V gene lookup returns CDR1 SGHRS and CDR2 YFSETQ. CDR3 length equals 13 residues. V lost 0 bases and J lost 3, with 7 bases in between. The CDR3 region has the DNA TGCGCCAGCAGCTTGGGCCAGGACTACGAGCAGTACTTC. Encoded protein: CASSLGQDYEQYF. The entire variable domain, with the rest obtained from reference TRBV5-1 and TRBJ2-7, is as follows: KAGVTQTPRYLIKTRGQQVTLSCSPISGHRSVSWYQQTPGQGLQFLFEYFSETQRNKGNFPGRFSGRQFSNSRSEMNVSTLELGDSALYLCASSLGQDYEQYFGPGTRLTVT.

The chain recombines TRBV18 with TRBJ2-1; D possibly corresponds to TRBD2 (7 bases). CDR1 is KGHSH, CDR2 LQKENI, per germline. The V and J ends lost 2 bases and 12 bases respectively, with 23 bases between them. The CDR3 totals 16 residues. This chain's CDR3 is CASSPAGVPGAERQFF. Written as DNA, the CDR3 is TGTGCCAGCTCACCAGCGGGGGTCCCGGGGGCAGAGAGGCAGTTCTTC.

The CDR3 loop is CASSESLPGGFNEQYF. The CDR3, as DNA: TGCGCCAGCAGTGAGTCGTTGCCAGGGGGCTTTAACGAGCAGTACTTC. The V call is TRBV10-1, the J call TRBJ2-7, with 8 bases that match TRBD1. This CDR3 has 16 amino acids. Trimming cost V 0 bases and J 5 bases; bases outside gene matches: 9. Germline V lookup: CDR1 WNHNN, CDR2 SYGVQD (reference sequence).

The chain has TRBV27 and TRBJ2-7; 9 bases agree with TRBD2. The CDR3 runs 15 residues. The trim removed 2 bases at V and 6 bases at J, leaving 8 bases unmatched. Per the germline V gene, CDR1 is MNHEY and CDR2 is SMNVEV (reference sequence). The chain's CDR3 is CASSLGPLAGSEQYF. CDR3 DNA sequence: TGTGCCAGCAGTTTAGGACCCCTAGCGGGAAGCGAGCAGTACTTC.

This clone was observed a few times. V gene TRBV28 combines with J gene TRBJ1-4; the D gene is possibly TRBD1 (6 bases). V was cut by 4 bases and J by 0 bases, with 12 bases left in between. Germline lookup yields CDR1 MDHEN and CDR2 SYDVKM. The CDR3 consists of 16 residues. The CDR3 bases are TGTGCCAGCAGTTATCGGACAGCTGCAACTAATGAAAAACTGTTTTTT. It encodes CASSYRTAATNEKLFF. The full variable domain, with the rest looked up from reference TRBV28 and TRBJ1-4, is DVKVTQSSRYLVKRTGEKVFLECVQDMDHENMFWYRQDPGLGLRLIYFSYDVKMKEKGDIPEGYSVSREKKERFSLILESASTNQTSMYLCASSYRTAATNEKLFFGSGTQLSVL.

V is TRBV28 and J is TRBJ2-7; tentatively, D is TRBD1 (6 bases). The length of the CDR3 is 15 residues. Germline-derived CDR1 and CDR2 are MDHEN and SYDVKM. Trimming shortened V by 6 bases and J by 3 bases, and 18 bases separated the two germline ends. The CDR3 DNA is TGTGCCAGCAGCCACGCCCGGGACAATAGCTACGAGCAGTACTTC. Translating it yields CASSHARDNSYEQYF.

This chain joins TRBV6-6 and TRBJ2-1; 12 bases fit TRBD1. The CDR3 totals 14 residues. Germline assignment: CDR1 MNHNY and CDR2 SVGAGI (reference sequence). V lost 8 bases to trimming and J lost 7 bases; unmatched junction nucleotides: 6. The DNA of the CDR3 is TGTGCCAGCGCTCCGGGACAGGGGGCGAATGAGCAGTTCTTC. Protein sequence: CASAPGQGANEQFF.

The chain has TRBV4-3 and TRBJ1-1; 9 bases are a match to TRBD1. In germline, CDR1 is LGHNA, CDR2 YSLEER. J gave up 1 base and V 4 bases, and 4 bases lay outside the gene matches. The length of the CDR3 is 15 residues. DNA for the CDR3: TGCGCCAGCAGCCGGGACAGGGAACAGAACACTGAAGCTTTCTTT. The encoded protein is CASSRDREQNTEAFF.

The V call is TRBV13, the J call TRBJ2-5; no firm D call. The ends were cut back, 5 bases at V and 1 base at J, with 2 bases in the middle. Germline V gene data show CDR1 as PRHDT and CDR2 as FYEKMQ (reference sequence). The CDR3 totals 11 residues. CDR3 sequence: CASSLQETQYF. The DNA for the CDR3 is TGTGCCAGCAGCCTCCAAGAGACCCAGTACTTC.

The chain carries TRBV7-8 and TRBJ1-3; tentative D call: TRBD1 (5 bases). Germline V lookup: CDR1 SGHVS, CDR2 FQNEAQ. This CDR3 contains 14 residues. Trimming left V 6 bases short and J 4 bases short, with 13 bases between. The CDR3 here is CASSRQGSGNTIYF. CDR3 nucleotide sequence: TGTGCCAGCAGTAGGCAGGGTAGCGGAAACACCATATATTTT.

The chain links TRBV28 to TRBJ2-7; tentatively, D is TRBD1 (6 bases). Germline assignment: CDR1 MDHEN and CDR2 SYDVKM. V lost 5 bases to trimming and J lost 5 bases, with 19 bases between them. The CDR3 runs 15 residues. CDR3 region: CASSPNRELHDEQYF. Here the CDR3 DNA reads TGTGCCAGCAGTCCCAACAGGGAGCTCCACGACGAGCAGTACTTC.

V and J are TRBV7-9 and TRBJ2-1, with D tentatively TRBD2 (6 bases). This CDR3 has 15 amino acids. Trimming shortened V by 5 bases and J by 5 bases, and 16 bases separated the two germline ends. The germline V gene has CDR1 SEHNR and CDR2 FQNEAQ (reference sequence). CDR3 sequence (DNA): TGTGCCAGCAGCGGGAGGAGGACTTACGACAATGAGCAGTTCTTC. It yields the protein CASSGRRTYDNEQFF.

This clone has just one count. The J gene is TRBJ2-7, the V gene TRBV27; TRBD2 agrees at 7 bases. The CDR3 spans 14 residues. Per the germline V gene, CDR1 is MNHEY and CDR2 is SMNVEV (reference sequence). Losses at the gene ends were 6 bases for V and 5 bases for J; bases not matched to a gene: 10. This chain's CDR3 is CASSLTSSQNEQYV. The CDR3 DNA follows: TGTGCCAGCAGCCTGACTAGCAGCCAGAACGAGCAGTACGTC.

This clone has only a few counts. The chain's CDR3 is CASSLAPHGELFF. The CDR3 DNA sequence: TGTGCCAGCAGCTTAGCCCCACACGGGGAGCTGTTTTTT. The chain links TRBV13 to TRBJ2-2; unclear D gene. Germline CDR1 and CDR2: PRHDT and FYEKMQ (reference sequence). V was cut by 1 base and J by 7 bases, with 7 bases left in between. The CDR3 runs to 13 residues.

The chain uses TRBV7-2 and TRBJ2-1; 8 nucleotides align to TRBD1. The CDR3 totals 18 residues. J was trimmed by 4 bases and V by 4 bases; bases with no gene match: 15. CDR1 is SGHTA, CDR2 FQGNSA, per germline. The CDR3 nucleotides are TGTGCCAGCAGCTCCGCATACAGGGGGGTTACGATTTACAATGAGCAGTTCTTC. Protein sequence: CASSSAYRGVTIYNEQFF.

The chain couples TRBV4-3 to TRBJ1-1, with a possible D match to TRBD1 (5 bases). V dropped 0 bases and J dropped 0 bases, with 11 bases sitting between them. This CDR3 region has 16 residues. Germline V gene lookup returns CDR1 LGHNA and CDR2 YSLEER. The CDR3 loop reads CASSQEARVLNTEAFF. CDR3 bases: TGCGCCAGCAGCCAAGAGGCCAGGGTTCTGAACACTGAAGCTTTCTTT.

The chain couples TRBV27 to TRBJ2-1, with TRBD2 matching over 9 bases. This CDR3 region has 15 residues. J lost 2 bases, V lost 5 bases, and 4 bases had no gene match. Germline CDR1 MNHEY, CDR2 SMNVEV (reference sequence). This chain's CDR3 is CASSLAGGPYNEQFF. CDR3 nucleotides: TGTGCCAGCAGTCTCGCGGGAGGGCCCTACAATGAGCAGTTCTTC.

The CDR3: CASSETGPLSGNTIYF. The CDR3 nucleotides read TGTGCCAGCAGCGAGACAGGACCCCTCTCTGGAAACACCATATATTTT. The rearrangement joins TRBV11-2 to TRBJ1-3; a possible D gene is TRBD1 (6 bases). The CDR3 consists of 16 residues. CDR1 SGHAT and CDR2 FQNNGV come from the germline V gene. Trimming cost V 5 bases and J 0 bases, with 14 bases left between them. The complete variable domain, with remaining parts taken from reference TRBV11-2 and TRBJ1-3, reads EAGVAQSPRYKIIEKRQSVAFWCNPISGHATLYWYQQILGQGPKLLIQFQNNGVVDDSQLPKDRFSAERLKGVDSTLKIQPAKLEDSAVYLCASSETGPLSGNTIYFGEGSWLTVV.

The chain couples TRBV2 to TRBJ2-3; TRBD2 matches 10 bases. The junction had 1 base not matched to a gene; V was cut back by 6 bases and J by 1 base. Germline assignment: CDR1 SNHLY and CDR2 FYNNEI. This CDR3 spans 14 amino acids. This chain's CDR3 is CASRGTSGTDTQYF. DNA for the CDR3: TGTGCCAGCAGAGGGACTAGCGGCACAGATACGCAGTATTTT.

In DNA, the CDR3 is TGTGCCAGTAGTATAGACCGACTAGCGGTTGCCTCGTTCTTC. Protein: CASSIDRLAVASFF. The chain joins TRBV19 to TRBJ2-1, with 9 bases identical to TRBD2. The junction had 9 bases not matched to a gene; V was cut back by 0 bases and J by 15 bases. The CDR3 runs 14 residues. Germline V gene lookup returns CDR1 LNHDA and CDR2 SQIVND (reference sequence). Full variable domain (rest looked up from reference TRBV19 and TRBJ2-1): DGGITQSPKYLFRKEGQNVTLSCEQNLNHDAMYWYRQDPGQGLRLIYYSQIVNDFQKGDIAEGYSVSREKKESFPLTVTSAQKNPTAFYLCASSIDRLAVASFFGPGTRLTVL.

The chain carries TRBV29-1 and TRBJ1-1; TRBD1 agrees at 10 bases. There are 12 residues in the CDR3. The V gene end was trimmed by 6 bases and the J gene end by 4 bases; junction bases not matched to a gene: 2. CDR1 and CDR2 from the germline V gene are SQVTM and ANQGSEA. The CDR3 DNA reads TGCAGCGTGGGACAGGGGCGCACTGAAGCTTTCTTT. Protein product: CSVGQGRTEAFF.

V and J are TRBV19 and TRBJ2-3; 11 bases are a match to TRBD2. Germline CDR1 and CDR2: LNHDA and SQIVND (reference sequence). CDR3 length: 16 amino acids. V dropped 4 bases and J dropped 2; count of bases not matched to a gene: 5. CDR3 residues: CASSTIAGGVTDTQYF. The CDR3 nucleotides read TGTGCCAGTAGTACAATAGCGGGAGGGGTCACAGATACGCAGTATTTT.

The chain joins TRBV15 to TRBJ2-1, with 8 bases identical to TRBD2. Germline CDR1 and CDR2: LNHNV and YYDKDF (reference sequence). The CDR3 is 14 amino acids. V gave up 5 bases and J gave up 5 bases; unmatched junction bases: 5. CDR3 bases: TGTGCCACCAGCGTAGATAGCGGGAACAATGAGCAGTTCTTC. Its protein product is CATSVDSGNNEQFF.